The clone carrying this TCR beta chain turned up a few times. This specimen comes from a study of T cells after yellow fever vaccination. Germline CDR1 reads LGHNA; CDR2 reads YSLEER. The CDR3 is 18 amino acids. Between the trimmed V and J ends, which lost 0 bases and 0 bases, there was a span of 14 bases. TCRdb reanalysed the 5' RACE reads using MiXCR and keeps one entry per CDR3 protein. The table has a few hundred thousand distinct CDR3 sequences, about 7% seen once. This sample comprised CD4+ T cells sorted from PBMCs, obtained on the day of the yellow fever booster vaccination. The chain couples TRBV4-3 to TRBJ1-4; no reliable D call. This TCR derives from a man aged 25 to 40 who received the YFV17D yellow fever vaccine. CDR3 loop: CASSQEPSRETTNEKLFF. CDR3 sequence (DNA): TGCGCCAGCAGCCAAGAACCAAGCAGAGAGACAACTAATGAAAAACTGTTTTTT.